The subject of this entry is one T cell receptor (beta chain). Antigen unknown. The CDR3 consists of 19 residues. The data were taken from a study of CD8 T cells in Susac syndrome. RNA, at about 0.45 to 1 ug, was reverse transcribed with random hexamers. The immunoSEQ assay covered 54 Vbeta and 13 Jbeta segments for CDR3. TCRdb used MiXCR to reprocess the immunoSEQ multiplex PCR reads, holding one entry per CDR3 protein. The data contain approximately 130,000 distinct CDR3 sequences, roughly 89% of them seen just once; the ten biggest clones take up around 0.24%. Sequencing targeted TCR beta in blood CD8+ and CD4+ T cells. Those who served as multiple sclerosis controls were treatment-naive patients with stable or active relapsing-remitting disease. General study results and limits: Regarding the TCR sequencing and HLA analysis, the study admitted that a relatively small number of individuals were involved.

The sample was CD8+ T cells from PBMCs. The chain uses TRBV21-1 and TRBJ2-1; the listed D gene, TRBD1, was not tested against the DNA. TRBV21-1 is recorded as a pseudogene. The receptor was isolated from a human donor with multiple sclerosis. CDR3 in amino acids: CATTAAPLCRDKGENEQFF. In DNA form, the CDR3 reads TGTGCCACCACCGCTGCCCCTCTATGCCGGGATAAAGGAGAGAATGAGCAGTTCTTC.